These T cell receptor beta chains were read from a single sample in a study of cytomegalovirus exposure and HLA in healthy donors. Data came from immunoSEQ multiplex PCR; TCRdb stores just in-frame clones and leaves some out. The table shows about 110,000 clones, with 70% to 90% occurring only once. Sequencing was carried out using PBMCs. The receptors come from a man aged 40-49 years in good health and CMV-seronegative. Each CDR3 is given with its conserved first and last residue. Fields, in order: clone size, J gene, V gene, D gene, CDR3 DNA, CDR3 protein. A D gene is named only where the DNA matches it firmly. For some rows the clone size is stated as once, few or many, or as a class when expanded; others skip it.

-	TRBJ2-1	TRBV7-9	-	TGTGCCAGCAGCTTAGAGAGCGGGTACAATGAGCAGTTCTTC	CASSLESGYNEQFF
-	TRBJ1-1	TRBV7-2	TRBD1	TGTGCCAGCAGCACGACAGGGGGTGGGGAAACTGAAGCTTTCTTT	CASSTTGGGETEAFF
-	TRBJ1-5	TRBV15	TRBD1	TGTGCCACCAGCAGGGACCCAGGGGGCGGGCAGCCCCAGCATTTT	CATSRDPGGGQPQHF
-	TRBJ1-5	TRBV5-6	TRBD1	TGTGCCAGCAGTCTACAGGGGACGGCTGCCCAGCATTTT	CASSLQGTAAQHF
few	TRBJ1-6	TRBV5-1	-	TGCGCCAGCAGCTTGGACAGGCGAAAAAATTCACCCCTCCACTTT	CASSLDRRKNSPLHF
-	TRBJ2-2	TRBV11-2	TRBD1	TGTGCCAGCAGCTCCTCAGCCGGACAGGGCCTAACCGGGGAGCTGTTTTTT	CASSSSAGQGLTGELFF
-	TRBJ1-1	TRBV14	TRBD1	TGTGCCAGCAGCCAAGAGTGGGACAGCCTCACTGAAGCTTTCTTT	CASSQEWDSLTEAFF
few	TRBJ2-7	TRBV2	TRBD1	TGTGCCAGCAGTGGAACAAGGTCACAGGGGCCTTACGAGCAGTACTTC	CASSGTRSQGPYEQYF
-	TRBJ1-2	TRBV10-3	-	TGTGCCATCAGTGAGTCGACAGCTGAGGGCTACACCTTC	CAISESTAEGYTF
-	TRBJ1-4	TRBV6-4	-	TGTGCCAGCAGAGGAGACGGGTCCGGGGGAAAACTGTTTTTT	CASRGDGSGGKLFF
-	TRBJ2-5	TRBV4-2	TRBD1	TGTGCCAGCAGCCAAAAAGCTACTCCGGACAGGACACAAGAGACCCAGTACTTC	CASSQKATPDRTQETQYF
-	TRBJ1-4	TRBV18	-	TGTGCCAGCTCACCCTACACAGGCAAAGGGACTAATGAAAAACTGTTTTTT	CASSPYTGKGTNEKLFF
few	TRBJ1-4	TRBV6-5	TRBD1	TGTGCCAGCGCGACAGGGGATGAAAAACTGTTTTTT	CASATGDEKLFF
-	TRBJ1-5	TRBV2	TRBD1	TGTGCCAGCAGACTGACAGGGGCCGATCAGCCCCAGCATTTT	CASRLTGADQPQHF
-	TRBJ2-7	TRBV6-6	-	TGTGCCATTGGATCCGACTGGCCCTCCTACGAGCAGTACTTC	CAIGSDWPSYEQYF
-	TRBJ2-7	TRBV6-5	TRBD2	TGTGCCAGCAGTTACTCGAGGCTAGCGGGGGGACGAGAGCAGTACTTC	CASSYSRLAGGREQYF
-	TRBJ1-2	TRBV5-6	TRBD1	TGTGCCAGCAGCTCGGCCGGGACAGGGGGTGGCTACACCTTC	CASSSAGTGGGYTF
-	TRBJ2-7	TRBV10-3	-	TGTGCCATCAGTGTCCTGACCGGGGGGCACTACGAGCAGTACTTC	CAISVLTGGHYEQYF
-	TRBJ2-6	TRBV2	TRBD1	TGTGCCAGCAGTGAGGGACAGGGGTCTGGGGCCAACGTCCTGACTTTC	CASSEGQGSGANVLTF
-	TRBJ2-3	TRBV10-2	TRBD2	TGCGCCAGCAGACCCTCGGAGCGGGGGGCCAGTGATACGCAGTATTTT	CASRPSERGASDTQYF
-	TRBJ1-2	TRBV27	TRBD1	TGTGCCAGCAGTCCTACAGGGGGTGGCTATGGCTACACCTTC	CASSPTGGGYGYTF
-	TRBJ1-3	TRBV6-5	-	TGTGCCAGCAGCCAGGGGTTCTCTGGAAACACCATATATTTT	CASSQGFSGNTIYF
-	TRBJ1-1	TRBV28	TRBD1	TGTGCCAGCAGTCCTAACAGGGGCCTGAACACTGAAGCTTTCTTT	CASSPNRGLNTEAFF
-	TRBJ1-2	TRBV7-2	-	TGTGCCAGCAGCTCGCTTCGGGGGGAAATTTATGGCTACACCTTC	CASSSLRGEIYGYTF
-	TRBJ2-2	TRBV10-3	TRBD2	TGTGCCATCAGTGACCAGCGGGAGCGGGTCTCCGGGGAGCTGTTTTTT	CAISDQRERVSGELFF
-	TRBJ2-5	TRBV27	TRBD1	TGTGCCAGCACCCGGGTGGGACAGGGTTTCCAAGAGACCCAGTACTTC	CASTRVGQGFQETQYF
-	TRBJ2-7	TRBV5-1	TRBD2	TGCGCCAGCAAAGTACAAGCCGGGACTAGATTCTACGAGCAGTACTTC	CASKVQAGTRFYEQYF
-	TRBJ1-3	TRBV29-1	-	TGCAGGGGGGGGGCTGGAAACACCATATATTTT	CRGGAGNTIYF
-	TRBJ1-1	TRBV6-5	-	TGTGCCAGCACCCCGAGGCAGAACACTGAAGCTTTCTTT	CASTPRQNTEAFF
once	TRBJ1-2	TRBV7-9	-	TGTGCCAGCAGCCTAGGGGTGCGCATCGGGGGCTATGGCTACACCTTC	CASSLGVRIGGYGYTF
-	TRBJ1-5	TRBV28	-	TGTGCCAGCAGTTTTGCCAGGGCCCTCCATCAGCCCCAGCATTTT	CASSFARALHQPQHF
-	TRBJ1-5	TRBV6-5	TRBD1	TGTGCCAGCAGTTTGACAGGGGCGCACAATCAGCCCCAGCATTTT	CASSLTGAHNQPQHF
-	TRBJ1-1	TRBV7-9	TRBD1	TGTGCCAGCAGCGAGACAGGGGGCACTGAAGCTTTCTTT	CASSETGGTEAFF
few	TRBJ2-6	TRBV6-5	-	TGTGCCAGCAGGTTACCAGGGGCTGGGGCCAACGTCCTGACTTTC	CASRLPGAGANVLTF
-	TRBJ1-4	TRBV6-5	-	TGTGCCAGCAGTTGTGACGGGTGTGAAAAACTGTTTTTT	CASSCDGCEKLFF
-	TRBJ1-5	TRBV6-5	-	TGTGCCAGCAGTGCAGGGAGGGATCAGCCCCAGCATTTT	CASSAGRDQPQHF
-	TRBJ1-3	TRBV7-9	-	TGTGCCAGCACTCTCGGTGGGGGCCAGGGAAACACCATATATTTT	CASTLGGGQGNTIYF
once	TRBJ2-7	TRBV19	-	TGTGCCAGTAAAGACAGTAGGGATACCTACGAGCAGTACTTC	CASKDSRDTYEQYF
-	TRBJ2-1	TRBV30	-	TGTGCCTGGCTCAGGAGGGCACCCTACAATGAGCAGTTCTTC	CAWLRRAPYNEQFF
-	TRBJ2-1	TRBV5-1	-	TGCGCCAGCAGCTTGGGAGGGGGCTCCTACAATGAGCAGTTCTTC	CASSLGGGSYNEQFF
-	TRBJ1-3	TRBV6-1	-	TGTGCCAGCGCGACAGGTTTTTCCGGAAACACCATATATTTT	CASATGFSGNTIYF
-	TRBJ1-2	TRBV10-3	-	TGTGCCATCAGTGCGGACAGTAACTATGGCTACACCTTC	CAISADSNYGYTF
-	TRBJ2-2	TRBV5-6	TRBD2	TGTGCCAGCAGCTCCTGGGGGGGGGCGAACACCGGGGAGCTGTTTTTT	CASSSWGGANTGELFF
few	TRBJ2-7	TRBV7-9	-	TGTGCCAGCAGCCCTAAAGCTCTGTACGAGCAGTACTTC	CASSPKALYEQYF
few	TRBJ2-5	TRBV7-7	-	TGTGCCAGCAGCTTAGCGTGGGCAGTAGAGACCCAGTACTTC	CASSLAWAVETQYF
-	TRBJ2-2	TRBV27	-	TGTGCCAGCAGTTTATCGGGCCTGACCACCGGGGAGCTGTTTTTT	CASSLSGLTTGELFF
once	TRBJ2-5	TRBV7-2	-	TGTGCCAGCAGCCCTACCGCGATGGAGACCCAGTACTTC	CASSPTAMETQYF
-	TRBJ1-6	TRBV7-9	TRBD1	TGTGCCAGCAGCTTAGGCGGACAGGGACCCCTCCACTTT	CASSLGGQGPLHF
-	TRBJ1-3	TRBV4-2	TRBD1	TGTGCCAGCAGCCACCACACAGGGGGGGAAAACACCATATATTTT	CASSHHTGGENTIYF
-	TRBJ2-2	TRBV7-9	TRBD2	TGTGCCAGCAGCTTAGTGCAGGGACTAGCGGGATTTAACACCGGGGAGCTGTTTTTT	CASSLVQGLAGFNTGELFF
once	TRBJ1-1	TRBV27	-	TGTGCCAGCAGCAGGGAACTGAACACTGAAGCTTTCTTT	CASSRELNTEAFF
once	TRBJ1-1	TRBV7-8	-	TGTGCCAGCAGCGTAACGGGACAACGCCTGAACACTGAAGCTTTCTTT	CASSVTGQRLNTEAFF
-	TRBJ2-7	TRBV6-5	TRBD1	TGTGCCAGCAGTTTCCGACAGGGGGGATACGAGCAGTACTTC	CASSFRQGGYEQYF
-	TRBJ1-4	TRBV5-4	TRBD1	TGTGCCAGCAGCTTCCCTGGACAGGGGGCAGGAAAACTGTTTTTT	CASSFPGQGAGKLFF
-	TRBJ1-1	TRBV4-1	-	TGCGCCAGCAGGCCTATAACAGGGTACACTGAAGCTTTCTTT	CASRPITGYTEAFF
-	TRBJ2-7	TRBV19	-	TGTGCCAGTAGTATCGGATCAGGGGGGAGCTCCTACGAGCAGTACTTC	CASSIGSGGSSYEQYF
-	TRBJ2-3	TRBV19	-	TGTGCCAGTAGTATAATATCTTCGTTGACAGGATACCCCACAGATACGCAGTATTTT	CASSIISSLTGYPTDTQYF
-	TRBJ2-1	TRBV29-1	-	TGCAGCGGACTTACCACGGGATACAATGAGCAGTTCTTC	CSGLTTGYNEQFF
-	TRBJ1-5	TRBV28	TRBD1	TGTGCCAGCAGTTTACGGACAGGACCCCTTCATCCCCAGCATTTT	CASSLRTGPLHPQHF